The following is a T cell receptor beta chain sequence with its context. The antigen remains undetermined. The sample belongs to a study of PD-1 blockade in classical Hodgkin lymphoma. Study at large: A 3 mg/kg intravenous dose of nivolumab was received by patients every 2 weeks. Study outcomes and limitations: Underlying causes for the observed repertoire differences were not defined, possibly disease activity or prior therapy. Baseline diversity in complete responders resembled that of newly diagnosed patients. Significant TCR diversity gains by C4D1 occurred in CD4+ but not CD8+ cells.

Clones were sequenced by immunoSEQ multiplex PCR, and TCRdb holds only the in-frame ones, with some missing. The sample contains around 14,000 clones, around four fifths of which appear only once. Every patient was affected by relapse after autologous stem cell transplantation, while exposure to brentuximab vedotin was not uniform. Unmatched junction bases numbered 4, after V lost 6 bases and J lost 7 bases. The CDR3 is 13 residues long. CDR1 MNHEY and CDR2 SMNVEV come from the germline V gene (reference sequence). This chain uses TRBV27 with TRBJ2-5, with 11 bases identical to TRBD2. The TCR originated in a human donor with classical Hodgkin lymphoma. The sequenced sample was peripheral blood mononuclear cells (PBMCs), obtained before the second cycle of nivolumab. CDR3 region: CASRGTSGGTQYF. The CDR3 nucleotides read TGTGCCAGCAGGGGGACTAGCGGTGGGACCCAGTACTTC.